The next 9 T cell receptor beta chains were all read from a single sample in a study of T cell responses to AZD1222 COVID-19 vaccine. Clones were read by immunoSEQ multiplex PCR, and TCRdb kept only the in-frame ones, dropping some. The table has about 110,000 clones, about 94% seen once; the top ten hold about 3.1%. The sequencing used peripheral blood, collected 28 days after the second AZD1222 dose. Receptor source: an adult who received the AZD1222 COVID-19 vaccine.

The gene calls are TRBV27 and TRBJ2-7; maybe TRBD2 (6 bases). The germline V gene has CDR1 MNHEY and CDR2 SMNVEV (reference sequence). The CDR3 extends over 13 amino acids. Trimming took off 5 bases at V and 5 bases at J, with 13 bases between the two ends. CDR3 sequence (DNA): TGTGCCAGCAGTCTGGGACTCCCGGACGAGCAGTACTTC. Residues: CASSLGLPDEQYF.

This clone is a singleton in its sample. V is TRBV7-9 and J is TRBJ1-2; 7 positions match TRBD1. Germline CDR1 reads SEHNR; CDR2 reads FQNEAQ (reference sequence). This CDR3 region has 13 residues. J gave up 6 bases and V 4 bases, and 5 bases lay outside the gene matches. The DNA of the CDR3 is TGTGCCAGCAGCTCAGGGGGTGTTCATGGCTACACCTTC. Translating gives CASSSGGVHGYTF.

V usage is TRBV4-1 and J usage is TRBJ2-1; 11 bases are a match to TRBD2. With 6 bases clipped from V and 2 bases from J, the junction kept 6 bases outside the gene matches. Germline values: CDR1 MGHRA, CDR2 YSYEKL. The CDR3 sequence is 16 residues long. The CDR3 region has the DNA TGCGCCAGCAGTCTAGCGGGAGGCTCGGCCTACAATGAGCAGTTCTTC. Its protein product is CASSLAGGSAYNEQFF.

The rearrangement uses TRBV19 and TRBJ2-5; 12 bases agree with TRBD2. Unmatched junction bases numbered 8, after V lost 4 bases and J lost 5 bases. CDR1 is LNHDA and CDR2 is SQIVND in the germline V gene (reference sequence). This CDR3 contains 16 residues. The CDR3 region is CASSTRLAGVGETQYF. In nucleotides, the CDR3 is TGTGCCAGTAGTACACGACTAGCGGGAGTGGGGGAGACCCAGTACTTC.

The gene calls are TRBV5-1 and TRBJ1-3; maybe TRBD1 (6 bases). Trimming removed 3 bases from V and 4 bases from J, with 17 bases in between. This CDR3 region has 16 residues. Germline values: CDR1 SGHRS, CDR2 YFSETQ. CDR3 bases: TGCGCCAGCAGCTATAACAGGGAGATAATAGGAAACACCATATATTTT. This sequence encodes CASSYNREIIGNTIYF.

In this sample, this clone turned up a few times. The V and J genes are TRBV5-6 and TRBJ1-2, with 8 positions matching TRBD1. Germline trimming cut 6 bases from V and 7 bases from J; bases unmatched to any gene: 14. Germline V lookup: CDR1 SGHDT, CDR2 YYEEEE. This CDR3 comprises 15 residues. This CDR3 reads CASNVIGQGKGGYTF. DNA of the CDR3: TGTGCCAGCAACGTAATTGGACAGGGAAAAGGTGGCTACACCTTC.

CDR3 amino acids: CASSFSGNTIYF. The CDR3 DNA sequence: TGTGCCAGCAGCTTTTCCGGAAACACCATATATTTT. The chain is built from TRBV5-4 and TRBJ1-3; D unclear. Trimming took 2 bases from V and 4 from J, leaving 4 bases between them. The CDR3 covers 12 residues. Germline V lookup: CDR1 SGHNT, CDR2 YYREEE (reference sequence).

The V call is TRBV7-2, the J call TRBJ1-1, with 8 bases aligning to TRBD1. Germline V gene sequence: CDR1 SGHTA, CDR2 FQGNSA. V shed 5 bases, J shed 4 bases, and the junction held 6 bases outside the gene matches. The CDR3 spans 14 residues. The CDR3 bases are TGTGCCAGCAGCACGACAGGGGCGGCCACTGAAGCTTTCTTT. Protein sequence: CASSTTGAATEAFF.

V gene TRBV6-5 combines with J gene TRBJ1-1, with D hard to call. This CDR3 comprises 11 residues. V was pared by 4 bases and J by 4 bases, with 4 bases between. Germline V lookup: CDR1 MNHEY, CDR2 SVGAGI. In nucleotides, the CDR3 is TGTGCCAGCAGTTGGGGCACTGAAGCTTTCTTT. It yields the protein CASSWGTEAFF.